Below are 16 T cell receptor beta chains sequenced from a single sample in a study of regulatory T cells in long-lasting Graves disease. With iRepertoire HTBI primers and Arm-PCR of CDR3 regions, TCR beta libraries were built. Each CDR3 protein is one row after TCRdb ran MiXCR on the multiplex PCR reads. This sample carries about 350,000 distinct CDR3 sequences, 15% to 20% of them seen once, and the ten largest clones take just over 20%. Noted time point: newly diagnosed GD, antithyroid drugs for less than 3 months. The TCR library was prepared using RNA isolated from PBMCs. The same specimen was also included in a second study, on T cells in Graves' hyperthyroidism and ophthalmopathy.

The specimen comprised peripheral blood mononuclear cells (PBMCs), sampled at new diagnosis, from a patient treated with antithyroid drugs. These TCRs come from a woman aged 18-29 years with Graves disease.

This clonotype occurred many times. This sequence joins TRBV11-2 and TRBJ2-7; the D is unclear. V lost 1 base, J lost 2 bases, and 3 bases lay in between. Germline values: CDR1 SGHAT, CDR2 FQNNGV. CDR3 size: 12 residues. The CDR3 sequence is CASSLGTYEQYF. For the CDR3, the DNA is TGTGCCAGCAGCTTAGGGACCTACGAGCAGTACTTC.

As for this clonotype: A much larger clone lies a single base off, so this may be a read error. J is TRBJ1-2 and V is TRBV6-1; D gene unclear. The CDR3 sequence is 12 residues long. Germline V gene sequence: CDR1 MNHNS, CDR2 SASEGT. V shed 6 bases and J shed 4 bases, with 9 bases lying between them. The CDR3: CASRRAGYGYTF. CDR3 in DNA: TGTGCCAGCAGAAGGGCGGGCTATGGCTACACCTTC.

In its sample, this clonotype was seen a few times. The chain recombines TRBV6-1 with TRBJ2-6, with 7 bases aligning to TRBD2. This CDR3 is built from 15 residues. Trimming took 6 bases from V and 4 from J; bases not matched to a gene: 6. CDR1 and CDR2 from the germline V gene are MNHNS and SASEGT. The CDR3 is CASSQGGYGANVLTF. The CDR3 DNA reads TGTGCCAGCAGCCAGGGAGGGTACGGGGCCAACGTCCTGACTTTC.

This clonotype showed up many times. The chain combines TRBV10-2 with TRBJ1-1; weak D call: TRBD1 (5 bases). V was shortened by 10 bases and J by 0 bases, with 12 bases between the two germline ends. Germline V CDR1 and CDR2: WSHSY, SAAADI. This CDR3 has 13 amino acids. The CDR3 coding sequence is TGCGCCACCAGGGACCGCATGAACACTGAAGCTTTCTTT. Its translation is CATRDRMNTEAFF.

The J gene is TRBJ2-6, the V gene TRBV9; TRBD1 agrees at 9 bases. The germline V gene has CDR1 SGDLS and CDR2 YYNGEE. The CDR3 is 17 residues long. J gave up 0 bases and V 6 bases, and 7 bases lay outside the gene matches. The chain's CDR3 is CASTRDRASSGANVLTF. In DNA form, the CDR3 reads TGTGCCAGCACCAGGGACAGGGCTTCCTCTGGGGCCAACGTCCTGACTTTC. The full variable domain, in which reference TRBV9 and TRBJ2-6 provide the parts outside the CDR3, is DSGVTQTPKHLITATGQRVTLRCSPRSGDLSVYWYQQSLDQGLQFLIQYYNGEERAKGNILERFSAQQFPDLHSELNLSSLELGDSALYFCASTRDRASSGANVLTFGAGSRLTVL.

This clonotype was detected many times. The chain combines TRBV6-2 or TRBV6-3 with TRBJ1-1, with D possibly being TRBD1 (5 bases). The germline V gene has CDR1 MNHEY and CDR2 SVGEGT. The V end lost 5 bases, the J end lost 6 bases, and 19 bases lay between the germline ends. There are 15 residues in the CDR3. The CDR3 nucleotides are TGTGCCAGCAGTACCCAATCCGGGACGGGGCCTGAAGCTTTCTTT. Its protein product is CASSTQSGTGPEAFF.

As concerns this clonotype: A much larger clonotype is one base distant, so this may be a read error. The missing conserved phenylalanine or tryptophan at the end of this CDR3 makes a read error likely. This CDR3 reads CASSGRTSGNNEQYL. The CDR3, as DNA: TGCGCCAGCAGCGGGAGGACTAGCGGGAACAACGAGCAGTACCTC. This sequence joins TRBV5-1 and TRBJ2-7, with 12 bases that match TRBD2. The CDR3 totals 15 residues. Germline lookup yields CDR1 SGHRS and CDR2 YFSETQ. The junction had 7 bases not matched to a gene; V was cut back by 4 bases and J by 5 bases.

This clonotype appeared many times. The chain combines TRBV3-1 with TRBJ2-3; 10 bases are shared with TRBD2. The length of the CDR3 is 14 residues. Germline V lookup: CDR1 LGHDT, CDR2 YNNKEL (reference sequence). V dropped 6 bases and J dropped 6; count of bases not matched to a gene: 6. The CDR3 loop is CASRSGGAGDTQYF. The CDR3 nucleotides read TGTGCCAGCAGGAGCGGGGGGGCGGGGGATACGCAGTATTTT.

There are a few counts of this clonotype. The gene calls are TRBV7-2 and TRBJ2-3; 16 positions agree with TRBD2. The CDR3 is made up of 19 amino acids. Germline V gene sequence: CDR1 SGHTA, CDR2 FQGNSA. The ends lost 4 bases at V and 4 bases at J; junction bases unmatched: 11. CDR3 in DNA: TGTGCCAGCAGCTCATTTTGGACCGGGACTAGCGGGAGGGCAGATACGCAGTATTTT. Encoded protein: CASSSFWTGTSGRADTQYF.

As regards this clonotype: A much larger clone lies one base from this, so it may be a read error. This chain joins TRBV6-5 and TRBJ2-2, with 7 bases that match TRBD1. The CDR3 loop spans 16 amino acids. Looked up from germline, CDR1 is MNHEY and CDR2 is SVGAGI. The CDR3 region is CASSYRGQLDTGEPFF. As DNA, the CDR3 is TGTGCCAGCAGTTACCGGGGACAGTTAGACACCGGGGAGCCGTTTTTT.

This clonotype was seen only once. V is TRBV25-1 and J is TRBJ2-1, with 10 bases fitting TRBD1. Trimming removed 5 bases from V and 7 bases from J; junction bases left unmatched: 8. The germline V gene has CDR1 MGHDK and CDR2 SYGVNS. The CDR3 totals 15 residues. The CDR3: CASSTVGQGVNEQFF. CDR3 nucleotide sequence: TGTGCCAGCAGTACCGTTGGACAGGGGGTGAATGAGCAGTTCTTC.

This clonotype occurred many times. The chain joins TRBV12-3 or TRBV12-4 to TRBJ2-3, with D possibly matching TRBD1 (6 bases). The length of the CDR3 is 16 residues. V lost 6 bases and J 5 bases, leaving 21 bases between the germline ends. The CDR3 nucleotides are TGTGCCAGCAGCCACGCGACAGGATCCAGTGGAGATACGCAGTATTTT. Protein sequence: CASSHATGSSGDTQYF.

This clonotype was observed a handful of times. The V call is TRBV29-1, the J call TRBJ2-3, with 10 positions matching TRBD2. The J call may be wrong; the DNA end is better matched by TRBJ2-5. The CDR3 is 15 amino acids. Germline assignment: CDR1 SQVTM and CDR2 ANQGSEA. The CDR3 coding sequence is TGCAGCGTTGCATCGTGGACTAGCGGAATTGAGACCCAGTACTTC. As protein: CSVASWTSGIETQYF.

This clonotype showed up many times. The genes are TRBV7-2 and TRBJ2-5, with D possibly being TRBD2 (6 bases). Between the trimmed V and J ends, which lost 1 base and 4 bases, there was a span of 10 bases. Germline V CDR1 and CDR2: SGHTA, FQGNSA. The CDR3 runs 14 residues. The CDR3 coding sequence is TGTGCCAGCAGCTTAGATTCCGGGAGAGAGACCCAGTACTTC. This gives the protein CASSLDSGRETQYF.

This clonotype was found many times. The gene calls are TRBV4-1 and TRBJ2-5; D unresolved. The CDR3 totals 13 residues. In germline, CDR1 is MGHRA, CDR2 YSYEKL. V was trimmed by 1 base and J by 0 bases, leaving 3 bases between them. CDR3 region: CASSQGDQETQYF. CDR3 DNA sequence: TGCGCCAGCAGCCAAGGGGACCAAGAGACCCAGTACTTC.

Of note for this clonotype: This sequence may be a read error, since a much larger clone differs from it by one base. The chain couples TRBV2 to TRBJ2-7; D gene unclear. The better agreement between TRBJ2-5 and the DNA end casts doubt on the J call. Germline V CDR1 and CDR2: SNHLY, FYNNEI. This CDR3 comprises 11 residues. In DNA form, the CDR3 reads TGTGTCAGCAACCAGGAGGAGACCCAGTACTTC. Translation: CVSNQEETQYF.